This T cell receptor beta chain was captured in a study of human T cells and chemical hapten exposure. TCRdb recomputed calls from the RACE reads with MiXCR, one row per CDR3 protein. This sample carries 370,000 or so distinct CDR3 sequences, more than 4.5% of them seen once, and the ten largest clones take 2% to 2.5%. Time point reported: patch test 1, 2 weeks after DPC sensitization. Stated treatment: therapeutic diphenylcyclopropenone sensitization with weekly scalp DPC. Phlebotomy was performed prior to application of every patch test. This clonotype was counted ten times or more. The germline V gene encodes CDR1 SGHDN and CDR2 FVKESK. This CDR3 region has 14 residues. The germline V and J ends were trimmed by 10 bases and 4 bases, with 19 bases remaining between them.

Sequences were derived from whole blood, sampled in connection with sensitization to the hapten diphenylcyclopropenone (DPC). The TCR originated in a woman aged 45 to 65 with alopecia areata. Some clones in this sample may be carry-over from other donors' samples. The gene calls are TRBV14 and TRBJ1-1; a weak D match, TRBD1 (5 bases). CDR3 protein: CATQRVTGRTEAFF. The CDR3 nucleotides are TGTGCCACCCAGAGGGTAACAGGCCGCACTGAAGCTTTCTTT.